The clone carrying this T cell receptor beta chain has a count of ten or more. The TCR beta CDR3 regions underwent amplification using RNA transcripts as the source. The TCR CDR3 was amplified in a first-round RT-PCR using the HTBI primer set. One entry per CDR3 protein, called by TCRdb with MiXCR from the multiplex PCR reads. The repertoire consists of some 350,000 distinct CDR3 sequences, with more than 15% occurring once and the leading ten covering around a quarter. The record originates from a study of T cells in Graves' hyperthyroidism and ophthalmopathy. The junction had 5 bases not matched to a gene; V was cut back by 6 bases and J by 5 bases. This CDR3 is built from 14 residues. Germline assignment: CDR1 MNHNS and CDR2 SASEGT.

Sequenced sample: blood. The TCR comes from a woman between 18 and 29 years old with Graves' hyperthyroidism that later progressed to Graves' ophthalmopathy. The V call is TRBV6-1, the J call TRBJ2-7, with TRBD1 matching over 12 bases. The CDR3 nucleotides read TGTGCCAGCAGCCTGGGACAGGGGGCGAACGAGCAGTACTTC. Protein product: CASSLGQGANEQYF.